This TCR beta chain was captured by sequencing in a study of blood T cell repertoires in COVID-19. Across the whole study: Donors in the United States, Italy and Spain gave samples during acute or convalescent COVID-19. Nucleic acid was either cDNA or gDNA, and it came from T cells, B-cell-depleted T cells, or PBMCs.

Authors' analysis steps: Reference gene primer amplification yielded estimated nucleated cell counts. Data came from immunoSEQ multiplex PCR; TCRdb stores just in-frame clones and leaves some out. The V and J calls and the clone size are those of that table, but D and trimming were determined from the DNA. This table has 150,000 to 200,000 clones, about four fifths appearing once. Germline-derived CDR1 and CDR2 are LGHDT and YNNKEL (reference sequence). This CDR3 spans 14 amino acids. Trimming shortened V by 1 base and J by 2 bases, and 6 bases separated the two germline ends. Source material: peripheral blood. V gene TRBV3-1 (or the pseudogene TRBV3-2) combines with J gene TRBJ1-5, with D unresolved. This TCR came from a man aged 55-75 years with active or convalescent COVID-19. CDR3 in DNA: TGTGCCAGCAGCCAAGCAGGCCGCAATCAGCCCCAGCATTTT. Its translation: CASSQAGRNQPQHF.